Listed here is a single T cell receptor beta chain. Its antigen is as yet unknown. No progression to ophthalmopathy during 18 months of follow-up defined stable disease. Hyperthyroidism was newly diagnosed in patients aged 18 to 65 (duration under 2 months). Each 10 ml fresh peripheral blood draw supplied the PBMCs. This CDR3 region has 14 residues. The germline V gene has CDR1 ENHRY and CDR2 SYGVKD. After removal of 6 bases from V and 7 bases from J, the junction contained 9 bases not matched to a gene. This sample was taken from a study of T cells in Graves' hyperthyroidism and ophthalmopathy. Notes on the study in general: Also found in blood were most expanded thyroid clonotypes above 0.001.

Researchers amplified the TCR beta CDR3 regions from RNA transcripts. The study used the HTBI primer set for a first-round RT-PCR of the TCR CDR3. TCRdb reprocessed the multiplex PCR reads via MiXCR and lists one record per CDR3 protein. The sample consists of 300,000 to 350,000 distinct CDR3 sequences, roughly 21% of them appearing once. V and J are TRBV10-3 and TRBJ2-7; 10 nucleotides align to TRBD1. This receptor was taken from a woman aged 50 to 60 with Graves' hyperthyroidism. The sample was blood. CDR3 region: CAIRPGTGVREQYF. The DNA of the CDR3 is TGTGCCATCAGACCCGGGACAGGGGTTCGGGAGCAGTACTTC.